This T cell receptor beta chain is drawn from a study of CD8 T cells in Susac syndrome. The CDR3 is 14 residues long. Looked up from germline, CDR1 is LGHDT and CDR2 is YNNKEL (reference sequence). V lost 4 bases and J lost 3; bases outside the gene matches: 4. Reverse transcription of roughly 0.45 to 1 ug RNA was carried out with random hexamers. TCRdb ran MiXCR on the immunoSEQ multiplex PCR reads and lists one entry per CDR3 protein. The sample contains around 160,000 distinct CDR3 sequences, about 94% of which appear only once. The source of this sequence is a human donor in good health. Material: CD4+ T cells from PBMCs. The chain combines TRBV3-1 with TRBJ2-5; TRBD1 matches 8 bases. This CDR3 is CASSPWTGKETQYF. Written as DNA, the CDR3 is TGTGCCAGCAGCCCGTGGACAGGGAAAGAGACCCAGTACTTC.